The source of this TCR beta chain is a study of T cell responses to AZD1222 COVID-19 vaccine (dated by TCRdb to the early 2020s). About the study as a whole: AZD1222 recipients with second doses at about 4 weeks or about 12 weeks were pooled, because spike-specific TCR depth and breadth did not differ between schedules. A total of 233 trial participants underwent TCR sequencing, of whom 207 had received two doses of AZD1222 and 26 had received two doses of the MenACWY control vaccine. Trial participants were enrolled into age subgroups of 18-55, 56-69 and 70-plus years, which contained about 150, 27 and 61 TCR-sequenced participants, respectively. The research as a whole found: In the small 56-69-year group, the increase in depth fell short of significance, most likely because of low power. After two AZD1222 doses, spike-specific TCR breadth and depth were significantly higher than at day 0 and than in MenACWY recipients. Reportedly, almost half of the unique spike-specific TCRs recognized epitopes lying outside the regions that are mutated in the B.1.351 and B.1.1.7 variants. Conclusions about previously exposed vaccinees are limited, since just six AZD1222 recipients were seropositive for SARS-CoV-2 at baseline. Participants were mostly white British, with more females than males. The authors suggested clonal diversity may have been underestimated. Because no day 14 peak-response samples were available, the repertoires could be characterized only after the peak T cell response. The vaccine-associated CD4 TCRs covered the entire spike protein, and the dominant responses fell in regions 160-218 and 743-854.

Worth noting for this clone: The antigen it binds to is not known. No base qualities exist here, and no much larger clone lies one base off it.

Including cysteine and phenylalanine, the CDR3 has 12 amino acids. The only DNA kept is the CDR3, 36 bases in frame from the first base. CDR1 and CDR2 are read off the germline V gene as SGHAT and FQNNGV. V loses 1 base of germline sequence and J loses 1 base, and the interval between the two ends is 1 base. The CDR3 regions of human TCRbeta chains were subjected to immunosequencing. On the authors' methods: Repertoire TCRs were matched against a reference library of SARS-CoV-2-specific TCRs generated with the MIRA antigen-specificity platform. Breadth was defined as the fraction of unique TCRs that were SARS-CoV-2-associated, and depth was defined as the fraction of total T cells that were SARS-CoV-2-associated. Using the MIRA data, every spike-specific TCR was mapped to the spike region that the TCR reacted to and assigned to either a CD4 or a CD8 class. Log10-transformed breadth and depth values were compared by one-way ANOVA with Sidak's multiple comparisons tests. Not all clones reach the TCRdb copy of this immuneACCESS table, which keeps in-frame sequences only. Checked studies attribute under half of the gap to unresolved V genes and leave the rest unexplained. From that table come the V and J calls and clone size; the DNA was used to work out D and trimming. Counted in this sample were just over 150,000 clones; about nine tenths of them appeared once. 1.5% to 2% of the sample belongs to the ten largest clones.

The time point label of this sample denotes: baseline before first vaccination. Vaccinee samples were obtained from the UK trials COV001 and COV002, which included a single-blind randomized controlled phase 2/3 trial of AZD1222 (ChAdOx1 nCoV-19) in healthy adults. For TCRbeta chain sequencing, PBMC samples from trial participants were taken at day 0 and at day 28 after the second dose. The receptor comes from an adult in good health. Sample: peripheral blood, taken on day 0 of AZD1222 vaccination. Recombination joined TRBV11-2 with TRBJ2-5; the D gene is not confidently resolved. The DNA sequence follows: TGTGCCAGCAGCTTAGCCCAAGAGACCCAGTACTTC. Its protein reads: CASSLAQETQYF.